The clone carrying this T cell receptor (beta chain) has at least ten counts. The data were obtained in a study of identical twins. TCRdb reprocessed the 5' RACE reads with MiXCR, giving one entry per CDR3 protein. The top ten hold about 12% of the sample, which has about 720,000 distinct CDR3 sequences, over 15% seen once. The CDR3 has 14 amino acids. V was clipped by 1 base and J by 6 bases, with 10 bases between them. These same data were also listed under a study on T cells expressing NK-cell markers.

V and J are TRBV12-3 or TRBV12-4 and TRBJ1-5; no clear D. The receptor was isolated from a woman between 18 and 30 years old in good health. Specimen: PBMCs. The CDR3 nucleotides are TGTGCCAGCAGTTTAGGGACCTCGTTTCAGCCCCAGCATTTT. It encodes CASSLGTSFQPQHF.